The TCR beta chain under discussion was sequenced for a study of T cell responses to AZD1222 COVID-19 vaccine. In germline, CDR1 is SEHNR, CDR2 FQNEAQ (reference sequence). J gave up 0 bases and V 8 bases, and 4 bases lay outside the gene matches. This CDR3 comprises 14 residues. Overall study results and limits: At study baseline, merely five or six AZD1222 recipients were seropositive.

Notes on this clone: The antigen is unknown.

Libraries were prepared by immunoSEQ multiplex PCR; TCRdb keeps only in-frame clonotypes and omits some of them. The data show about 130,000 clones, 65% to 90% seen once. Sample: peripheral blood, taken 28 days after the second dose of the MenACWY control vaccine. This rearrangement joins TRBV7-9 to TRBJ2-1, with 7 bases lining up with TRBD2. The sequence was collected from an adult who received the MenACWY meningococcal vaccine as a control. CDR3 region: CASERGSSYNEQFF. The CDR3 region has the DNA TGTGCCAGCGAGCGGGGTAGCTCCTACAATGAGCAGTTCTTC.